This is a list of T cell receptor beta chains from one sample in a study of T-cell memory formation after mild COVID-19. TCRdb fed the 5' RACE reads into MiXCR, producing one record per CDR3 protein. The sample includes 550,000 to 600,000 distinct CDR3 sequences, 17% of them seen just once. Sequencing was carried out using PBMCs or a T cell subset sorted from them (not recorded which). The receptors were gathered from an adult woman who had mild COVID-19 (a few samples of this study predate the infection). Cell type and time point are not known. The CDR3 runs from the conserved cysteine through the conserved F or W. D genes are given only for firm matches. Only part of the rows carry a size: once, few, many, or a class if the clone is expanded.

clone size,D gene,J gene,V gene,CDR3 DNA,CDR3 protein
few,.,TRBJ2-3,TRBV6-7,TGTGCCAGCAACCCCCGGGGGACTCCCGACACAGATACGCAGTATTTT,CASNPRGTPDTDTQYF
.,.,TRBJ1-2,TRBV9,TGTGCCAGCAGCCGGCAGCCAGCTAACTATGGCTACACCTTC,CASSRQPANYGYTF
few,.,TRBJ2-5,TRBV20-1,TGCAGTGCTAGAGGGGCGGGATTCCAAGAGACCCAGTACTTC,CSARGAGFQETQYF
few,.,TRBJ1-1,TRBV5-1,TGCGCCAGCAGCTTGGCCTGGGGGAATATGAACACTGAAGCTTTCTTT,CASSLAWGNMNTEAFF
many,TRBD2,TRBJ2-3,TRBV7-9,TGTGCCAGCAGCTTACTAATCAGGACTAGCGGCGGAGATACGCAGTATTTT,CASSLLIRTSGGDTQYF
.,.,TRBJ1-2,TRBV7-9,TGTGCCAGCAGCGGAGCCCAGGACCTGCAGGGCTACACCTTC,CASSGAQDLQGYTF
few,.,TRBJ1-2,TRBV5-6,TGTGCCAGCAGCTTGGAATCAGGACAGAACTATGGCTACACCTTC,CASSLESGQNYGYTF
.,.,TRBJ2-3,TRBV18,TGTGCCAGCTCACCAGGGATCTCCACAGATACGCAGTATTTT,CASSPGISTDTQYF
many,TRBD2,TRBJ2-3,TRBV7-9,TGTGCCAGCAGCTTAGGCGGGGGTGGAGATACGCAGTATTTT,CASSLGGGGDTQYF
many,TRBD1,TRBJ2-2,TRBV5-1,TGCGCCAGCAGCTTGTGGACAGGGGGTTCCGGGGAGCTGTTTTTT,CASSLWTGGSGELFF
few,.,TRBJ2-3,TRBV2,TGTGCCAGCAAGGTTGGGGGGTATGCAGATACGCAGTATTTT,CASKVGGYADTQYF
few,.,TRBJ2-3,TRBV5-4,TGTGCCAGCAGCCCCGACAGACACACAGATACGCAGTATTTT,CASSPDRHTDTQYF
many,TRBD2,TRBJ2-5,TRBV7-9,TGTGCCAGCAGCTTACTAGCGGGAGGCAAGGAGACCCAGTACTTC,CASSLLAGGKETQYF